The 27 T cell receptor beta chains reported below all come from one sample, sequenced in a study of memory B cells and T cells in multiple sclerosis. After stimulus-free culture, autoproliferating CFSE-dim and non-proliferating CFSE-high T cells were sequenced separately. About 50 million CFSE-labeled PBMCs were cultured about seven days unstimulated, then replicate wells were pooled. Generated by immunoSEQ multiplex PCR, the TCRdb table keeps only in-frame clones and is missing some. Among some 48,000 clones listed, more than 65% were seen once. No antigen is known for these receptors. Sequenced material: PBMCs from blood kept in culture. The receptors come from a human donor with multiple sclerosis.

This clone appeared a few times. The chain has TRBV5-4 and TRBJ2-2, with no clear D. The CDR3 has 13 residues. Germline V gene sequence: CDR1 SGHNT, CDR2 YYREEE (reference sequence). Deletions cut 0 bases from V and 6 bases from J, with 6 bases between. The CDR3 sequence: CASSLGGSGELFF. The DNA of the CDR3 is TGTGCCAGCAGCTTGGGCGGTTCCGGGGAGCTGTTTTTT.

This chain connects TRBV2 to TRBJ2-1, with 14 bases that match TRBD2. Germline V gives CDR1 SNHLY, CDR2 FYNNEI. Losses at the gene ends were 6 bases for V and 5 bases for J; bases not matched to a gene: 3. This CDR3 comprises 15 residues. CDR3 amino acids: CASRAGLAGDNEQFF. CDR3 in DNA: TGTGCCAGCAGGGCGGGACTAGCGGGGGACAATGAGCAGTTCTTC.

The gene calls are TRBV6-1 and TRBJ1-2, with 7 bases lining up with TRBD1. The germline gives CDR1 MNHNS, CDR2 SASEGT. The V segment lost 6 bases and the J segment 1 base; nucleotides outside the gene matches: 5. The CDR3 has 14 amino acids. The CDR3 nucleotides are TGTGCCAGCAGAGGGACAGCAGATAACTATGGCTACACCTTC. It is translated as CASRGTADNYGYTF.

The genes are TRBV6-5 and TRBJ1-2; TRBD1 aligns across 8 bases. The CDR3 contains 14 residues. Germline values: CDR1 MNHEY, CDR2 SVGAGI. V was pared by 5 bases and J by 3 bases, with 5 bases of the junction left unmatched. The CDR3 loop reads CASSKETGDYGYTF. The CDR3 coding sequence is TGTGCCAGCAGTAAGGAGACAGGGGACTATGGCTACACCTTC.

This clone was seen just once. The J gene is TRBJ2-2, the V gene TRBV7-2, with D unresolved. The CDR3 runs to 17 residues. The V end lost 2 bases, the J end lost 0 bases, and 13 bases lay between the germline ends. Germline CDR1 and CDR2: SGHTA and FQGNSA. This CDR3 reads CASSLFGTAANTGELFF. The CDR3, as DNA: TGTGCCAGCAGCTTATTTGGTACAGCCGCGAACACCGGGGAGCTGTTTTTT.

J is TRBJ2-5 and V is TRBV7-8; D gene ambiguous. V was clipped by 5 bases and J by 0 bases, with 4 bases between them. CDR3 length equals 12 residues. Germline CDR1 SGHVS, CDR2 FQNEAQ. This CDR3 is CASSRDQETQYF. The CDR3 DNA is TGTGCCAGCAGCAGAGACCAAGAGACCCAGTACTTC. Supplemented by reference TRBV7-8 and TRBJ2-5, the full variable domain reads GAGVSQSPRYKVAKRGQDVALRCDPISGHVSLFWYQQALGQGPEFLTYFQNEAQLDKSGLPSDRFFAERPEGSVSTLKIQRTQQEDSAVYLCASSRDQETQYFGPGTRLLVL.

The chain carries TRBV5-1 and TRBJ2-1; TRBD1 is a possible D gene (5 bases). CDR3 length equals 15 residues. Germline V lookup: CDR1 SGHRS, CDR2 YFSETQ. V gave up 6 bases and J gave up 5 bases, with 18 bases separating them. CDR3 sequence: CASKFRTPTNNEQFF. CDR3 sequence (DNA): TGCGCCAGCAAATTTCGGACACCCACAAACAATGAGCAGTTCTTC.

J is TRBJ1-1 and V is TRBV2, with D hard to call. The germline V gene has CDR1 SNHLY and CDR2 FYNNEI. V was shortened by 4 bases and J by 4 bases, with 13 bases between the two germline ends. CDR3 length: 14 residues. CDR3 protein: CASSVVAEGTEAFF. As DNA, the CDR3 is TGTGCCAGCAGTGTGGTGGCAGAAGGCACTGAAGCTTTCTTT.

This clone was seen a single time. The chain links TRBV7-9 to TRBJ2-3; 8 bases match TRBD2. CDR3 length: 15 residues. From germline, CDR1 is SEHNR and CDR2 FQNEAQ (reference sequence). V trimming: 3 bases; J trimming: 0 bases; junction bases outside the gene matches: 2. The CDR3 is CASSFGGGSTDTQYF. The CDR3 DNA reads TGTGCCAGCAGCTTTGGCGGGGGGAGCACAGATACGCAGTATTTT. The full variable domain, completed using reference TRBV7-9 and TRBJ2-3, is DTGVSQNPRHKITKRGQNVTFRCDPISEHNRLYWYRQTLGQGPEFLTYFQNEAQLEKSRLLSDRFSAERPKGSFSTLEIQRTEQGDSAMYLCASSFGGGSTDTQYFGPGTRLTVL.

The chain combines TRBV2 with TRBJ1-2; tentative D call: TRBD1 (6 bases). This CDR3 has 14 residues. The V gene lost 6 bases and the J gene lost 2 bases, with 13 bases spanning the gap. From germline, CDR1 is SNHLY and CDR2 FYNNEI. DNA for the CDR3: TGTGCCAGCAGAGTTACGGACAGCAACTATGGCTACACCTTC. Protein sequence: CASRVTDSNYGYTF.

The DNA for the CDR3 is TGTGCCTGGAGTGTATTTGCAGGCCGAAACACCATATATTTT. It is translated as CAWSVFAGRNTIYF. V and J are TRBV30 and TRBJ1-3; D remains ambiguous. Germline V gene sequence: CDR1 GTSNPN, CDR2 SVGIG (reference sequence). Deletions cut 0 bases from V and 5 bases from J, with 11 bases between. The CDR3 is 14 amino acids.

V gene TRBV9 combines with J gene TRBJ2-7; 7 bases match TRBD2. Germline V lookup: CDR1 SGDLS, CDR2 YYNGEE. The CDR3 loop spans 14 amino acids. The V segment lost 3 bases and the J segment 2 bases; nucleotides outside the gene matches: 5. The CDR3 loop reads CASSAASGTYEQYF. In nucleotides, the CDR3 is TGTGCCAGCAGCGCGGCTAGCGGTACCTACGAGCAGTACTTC. Using reference TRBV9 and TRBJ2-7 for the parts outside the CDR3, the full variable domain is DSGVTQTPKHLITATGQRVTLRCSPRSGDLSVYWYQQSLDQGLQFLIQYYNGEERAKGNILERFSAQQFPDLHSELNLSSLELGDSALYFCASSAASGTYEQYFGPGTRLTVT.

This sequence joins TRBV27 and TRBJ2-1; the D gene is possibly TRBD2 (5 bases). Germline CDR1 is MNHEY and CDR2 is SMNVEV (reference sequence). Between the trimmed V and J ends, which lost 2 bases and 8 bases, there was a span of 10 bases. The CDR3 covers 13 residues. The CDR3 region has the DNA TGTGCCAGCAGTTTAGGCGGGCTAGATGAGCAGTTCTTC. This encodes CASSLGGLDEQFF.

The chain links TRBV11-3 to TRBJ2-1; TRBD1 matches 7 bases. The CDR3 consists of 15 residues. Germline V gene sequence: CDR1 SGHNT, CDR2 YENEEA. The trim removed 4 bases at V and 3 bases at J, leaving 6 bases unmatched. CDR3 DNA: TGTGCCAGCAGCTCCTACCAGGGGGTCTACAATGAGCAGTTCTTC. Protein product: CASSSYQGVYNEQFF.

V and J are TRBV5-1 and TRBJ2-5; TRBD1 matches 7 bases. CDR3 length: 16 residues. Unmatched junction bases numbered 12, after V lost 4 bases and J lost 3 bases. Germline CDR1 and CDR2: SGHRS and YFSETQ. DNA for the CDR3: TGCGCCAGCAGCGGAAAAGGGGGCAACACCGAAGAGACCCAGTACTTC. Protein sequence: CASSGKGGNTEETQYF.

This chain joins TRBV5-6 and TRBJ1-1; 9 bases are a match to TRBD1. Germline V lookup: CDR1 SGHDT, CDR2 YYEEEE. Trimming took 4 bases from V and 3 from J; bases not matched to a gene: 10. The CDR3 extends over 16 amino acids. The CDR3 DNA sequence: TGTGCCAGCAGCGCGGGGACAGGGCATAGAGACACTGAAGCTTTCTTT. Translation gives CASSAGTGHRDTEAFF.

The chain has TRBV5-1 and TRBJ1-4; 7 nucleotides agree with TRBD1. CDR3 size: 14 residues. Germline lookup yields CDR1 SGHRS and CDR2 YFSETQ. The V and J ends lost 2 bases and 6 bases, in that order; junction bases with no gene match: 4. As DNA, the CDR3 is TGCGCCAGCAGCTTCTTAGGACAGGATGAAAAACTGTTTTTT. Translating gives CASSFLGQDEKLFF.

The rearrangement links TRBV5-1 to TRBJ1-2, with TRBD1 matching 10 bases. Germline assignment: CDR1 SGHRS and CDR2 YFSETQ. The CDR3 is 15 amino acids. The V gene end was trimmed by 4 bases and the J gene end by 4 bases; junction bases not matched to a gene: 7. CDR3 bases: TGCGCCAGCAGCCCACTGACAGGGGGCGGCTATGGCTACACCTTC. Encoded protein: CASSPLTGGGYGYTF. Full variable domain (missing parts from reference TRBV5-1 and TRBJ1-2): KAGVTQTPRYLIKTRGQQVTLSCSPISGHRSVSWYQQTPGQGLQFLFEYFSETQRNKGNFPGRFSGRQFSNSRSEMNVSTLELGDSALYLCASSPLTGGGYGYTFGSGTRLTVV.

The count of this clone is one. This chain joins TRBV30 and TRBJ2-7; TRBD2 matches at 8 bases. Germline-derived CDR1 and CDR2 are GTSNPN and SVGIG (reference sequence). Germline trimming cut 3 bases from V and 7 bases from J; bases unmatched to any gene: 5. The CDR3 is 12 residues long. CDR3 sequence: CAWSGGAREQYF. The CDR3 nucleotides read TGTGCCTGGAGCGGGGGGGCCCGAGAGCAGTACTTC.

The chain carries TRBV28 and TRBJ2-6; D might be TRBD1 (6 bases). Trimming removed 6 bases at V and 0 bases at J, with 27 bases between. The CDR3 runs to 21 residues. CDR1 and CDR2 from the germline V gene are MDHEN and SYDVKM. CDR3 in amino acids: CASSSLSGEVSVFSGANVLTF. DNA for the CDR3: TGTGCCAGCAGCTCTCTTTCAGGGGAAGTCTCCGTATTCTCTGGGGCCAACGTCCTGACTTTC.

The chain is built from TRBV6-5 and TRBJ1-6; D is ambiguous. The CDR3 totals 14 residues. Looked up from germline, CDR1 is MNHEY and CDR2 is SVGAGI. With 7 bases removed from V and 6 bases from J, the gap between germline ends came to 13 bases. The DNA for the CDR3 is TGTGCCAGCAAAAGGGATAATAGTAATTCACCCCTCCACTTT. It specifies CASKRDNSNSPLHF.

The V gene is TRBV4-2, the J gene TRBJ2-1; 7 positions agree with TRBD2. Trimming took 1 base from V and 4 from J; bases not matched to a gene: 7. The CDR3 extends over 16 amino acids. Germline assignment: CDR1 LGHNA and CDR2 YNFKEQ. The CDR3 DNA reads TGTGCCAGCAGCCAAGCCCTCGCGGGGGAATACAATGAGCAGTTCTTC. Translation gives CASSQALAGEYNEQFF.

This clone was seen once. This chain links TRBV7-8 with TRBJ1-6, with a tentative D call TRBD1 (5 bases). V was pared by 2 bases and J by 0 bases, with 14 bases between. This CDR3 contains 18 residues. Looked up from germline, CDR1 is SGHVS and CDR2 is FQNEAQ. The CDR3 sequence: CASSLFGGRSSYNSPLHF. In DNA, the CDR3 is TGTGCCAGCAGCTTATTCGGGGGTAGGAGCTCCTATAATTCACCCCTCCACTTT.

This chain joins TRBV7-2 and TRBJ2-7; no clear D gene. The V end was cut by 1 base, the J end by 1 base, with 5 bases between. This CDR3 has 13 residues. Germline V CDR1 and CDR2: SGHTA, FQGNSA. CDR3 DNA: TGTGCCAGCAGCTTAGGACCTTCCTACGAGCAGTACTTC. Its translation: CASSLGPSYEQYF.

The chain combines TRBV4-3 with TRBJ2-7; 7 nucleotides line up with TRBD1. CDR3 size: 14 residues. Looked up from germline, CDR1 is LGHNA and CDR2 is YSLEER. Unmatched junction bases numbered 3, after V lost 3 bases and J lost 1 base. The CDR3 region is CASSQGDRSYEQYF. Written as DNA, the CDR3 is TGCGCCAGCAGCCAGGGGGACAGATCCTACGAGCAGTACTTC.

This clone has just one count. The chain joins TRBV6-5 to TRBJ2-3, with D uncertain. Germline lookup yields CDR1 MNHEY and CDR2 SVGAGI. V dropped 1 base and J dropped 1 base, with 6 bases sitting between them. This CDR3 contains 14 residues. CDR3 nucleotides: TGTGCCAGCAGTTACTATCAGGGCACAGATACGCAGTATTTT. Amino acids: CASSYYQGTDTQYF.

Only one count was recorded for this clone. The chain is built from TRBV7-2 and TRBJ1-6; no clear D gene. The length of the CDR3 is 16 residues. V was cut by 1 base and J by 1 base, with 8 bases left in between. Per the germline V gene, CDR1 is SGHTA and CDR2 is FQGNSA. The CDR3 bases are TGTGCCAGCAGCTTAGTATGGGTTTCCTATAATTCACCCCTCCACTTT. Translated: CASSLVWVSYNSPLHF.